Listed below are T cell receptor beta chains from one sample, sequenced in a study of blood T cell repertoires in COVID-19. TCRdb's table, derived via immunoSEQ multiplex PCR, lists solely in-frame clones and lacks some. The sample lists about 60,000 clones, roughly 72% occurring once. Sequenced input: peripheral blood. The origin of the receptors is a woman in her seventies with COVID-19, enrolled during active disease. CDR3s leave out the opening cysteine and the closing phenylalanine or tryptophan. Each record gives: CDR3 protein, clone size, V gene, J gene. A row's size may be missing; if present it is once, few, many or a size class.

CDR3: ASSPGTGNTIY
size: NA
V: TRBV2
J: TRBJ1-3

CDR3: ASSLLPYDRPTGEPNYGYT
size: NA
V: TRBV6-6
J: TRBJ1-2

CDR3: ASSIAPGSYEQY
size: NA
V: TRBV19
J: TRBJ2-7

CDR3: ASSPTSGSKTQY
size: NA
V: TRBV11-3
J: TRBJ2-5

CDR3: ASSRETEAF
size: few
V: TRBV5-1
J: TRBJ1-1

CDR3: ASSRRQGARVNTEAF
size: few
V: TRBV4-1
J: TRBJ1-1

CDR3: ASSMLGLRGNEQF
size: NA
V: TRBV19
J: TRBJ2-1

CDR3: ASSSDRGTGGAGQPQH
size: NA
V: TRBV5-8
J: TRBJ1-5

CDR3: ASSLRRGTEAF
size: NA
V: TRBV7-3
J: TRBJ1-1

CDR3: ASSLEAGVQSDTQY
size: few
V: TRBV7-8
J: TRBJ2-3

CDR3: ASSPNRGPQH
size: NA
V: TRBV18
J: TRBJ1-5